This record covers a single TCR beta chain. Antigen specificity is unknown. CDR3 length: 13 residues. V was shortened by 3 bases and J by 6 bases, with 11 bases between the two germline ends. The germline V gene encodes CDR1 SGHAT and CDR2 FQNNGV. Autoimmune disease history or systemic immunosuppression disqualified patients. This sample is part of a study of OX40 agonist ivuxolimab in advanced cancers. In the study overall: Three patients had partial responses: one hepatocellular carcinoma, two cutaneous melanoma. Overall study results and limits: The average count of expanded clones was higher among CD8+ T cells than among CD4+. No determination was made of the antigen specificity of the expanded peripheral T cells.

Libraries were prepared by immunoSEQ multiplex PCR; TCRdb keeps only in-frame clonotypes and omits some of them. The sample carries some 90,000 clones, approximately 89% recorded once. This material consisted of CD4+ or CD8+ T cells sorted from blood, taken in a trial of the OX40 agonist ivuxolimab. The chain has TRBV11-2 and TRBJ1-1, with D uncertain. This sequence originates from an adult with an advanced solid tumor such as melanoma, head and neck, liver or kidney cancer. CDR3 loop: CASSLVEGAEAFF. In DNA, the CDR3 is TGTGCCAGCAGCTTGGTGGAAGGCGCTGAAGCTTTCTTT.